This section outlines one TCR beta chain sequence together with its context. This clone has just one count. Its cognate antigen has yet to be identified. Per-base qualities were not stored, and no clone one base away is much larger. This sample is part of a study of T cell changes during pregnancy in multiple sclerosis (dated 2019 in TCRdb). Study-level background: The study examined how the T cell repertoire changed over the course of pregnancy in women with multiple sclerosis.

The library was generated by the immunoSEQ multiplex PCR assay. In its TCRdb copy, this immuneACCESS table keeps in-frame sequences only and misses some clones. Where compared with another copy, unresolved V genes explain less than half of these, and the others have no known cause. This sample lists just under 50,000 clones; about nine tenths were detected once. Roughly a tenth of the sample goes to the ten largest clones. The CDR3 numbers 15 residues from cysteine through phenylalanine. Here the CDR3 DNA is all that survives: 45 bases in frame from base 1. V has 1 base trimmed and J has 4 bases trimmed; junction bases matching no gene number 4. According to the germline V gene, CDR1 reads SGDLS and CDR2 reads YYNGEE.

This sequence originates from a female donor with multiple sclerosis, enrolled in a pregnancy study. This material consisted of CD8+ T cells from peripheral blood mononuclear cells, taken after pregnancy. The rearrangement joined TRBV9 to TRBJ2-1; TRBD2 aligns with 8 central bases. This receptor carries the CDR3 CASSVTGGSYNEQFF. The base sequence is TGTGCCAGCAGCGTAACGGGGGGGAGTTACAATGAGCAGTTCTTC.